Below are 12 T cell receptor beta chains sequenced from a single sample in a study of vaccination effects on CD4 cells after COVID-19. Sequencing in the ViraFEST assay came after antigen-specific CD4+ T cells had been expanded with viral peptide pools, which were used to stimulate PBMC. Culture proceeded for 10 days, and CD4+ T cells were then isolated. Nucleocapsid antibodies were negative in the vaccine recipients, who had never had SARS-CoV-2 infection. This table comes from immunoSEQ multiplex PCR, and its TCRdb copy is limited to in-frame clones, with some not included. The data hold approximately 24,000 clones, with around 75% observed a single time. Their antigen targets remain unknown. This specimen consisted of CD4+ T cells from PBMCs cultured with HCoV-NL63 spike peptides, obtained before COVID-19 vaccination. The receptor source for this set is a human donor who received a COVID-19 vaccine.

The chain has TRBV7-2 and TRBJ1-2, with no clear D. Germline loops: CDR1 SGHTA, CDR2 FQGNSA. The CDR3 contains 15 residues. Deletions cut 5 bases from V and 6 bases from J, with 19 bases between. CDR3 DNA sequence: TGTGCCAGCAGCAACATGCTCGGTACAGTCGATGGCTACACCTTC. The encoded protein is CASSNMLGTVDGYTF.

The CDR3 protein is CASSKGRAGGNEQYF. CDR3 coding DNA: TGTGCCAGCAGCAAAGGAAGAGCAGGGGGGAACGAGCAGTACTTC. V usage is TRBV21-1 and J usage is TRBJ2-7; TRBD1 reflects the table's D call only, with no check against the DNA. TRBV21-1 is a listed pseudogene. The CDR3 consists of 15 residues.

The rearrangement joins TRBV10-3 to TRBJ1-3; possible D gene TRBD1, 6 bases. This CDR3 is 14 amino acids long. In germline, CDR1 is ENHRY, CDR2 SYGVKD. V lost 4 bases, J lost 0 bases, and 7 bases lay in between. The CDR3 protein is CAISGTDSGNTIYF. The CDR3 region has the DNA TGTGCCATCAGTGGGACAGACTCTGGAAACACCATATATTTT.

CDR3 nucleotide sequence: TGTGCCAGCAGCCTAGGGACAGTAAGGGGGTATGAGCAGTTCTTC. Amino acid sequence: CASSLGTVRGYEQFF. The chain has TRBV3-1 (or the pseudogene TRBV3-2) and TRBJ2-1; TRBD1 agrees at 7 bases. Losses at the gene ends were 4 bases for V and 8 bases for J; bases not matched to a gene: 11. Germline CDR1 reads LGHDT; CDR2 reads YNNKEL (reference sequence). This CDR3 region has 15 residues.

The chain employs TRBV18 and TRBJ2-5; D unclear. CDR1 KGHSH and CDR2 LQKENI come from the germline V gene. The V gene lost 3 bases and the J gene lost 5 bases, with 10 bases spanning the gap. CDR3 length: 13 residues. This CDR3 is CASSPLVAETQYF. The CDR3 DNA sequence: TGTGCCAGCTCACCCTTGGTCGCGGAGACCCAGTACTTC. Filled out from reference TRBV18 and TRBJ2-5, the complete variable domain reads NAGVMQNPRHLVRRRGQEARLRCSPMKGHSHVYWYRQLPEEGLKFMVYLQKENIIDESGMPKERFSAEFPKEGPSILRIQQVVRGDSAAYFCASSPLVAETQYFGPGTRLLVL.

This chain uses TRBV29-1 with TRBJ1-6; perhaps TRBD1 as D (5 bases). The CDR3 sequence is 13 residues long. Trimming pared 5 bases from V and 7 bases from J, leaving 12 bases between. Looked up from germline, CDR1 is SQVTM and CDR2 is ANQGSEA. CDR3 loop: CSVMEGYNSPLHF. The CDR3 DNA reads as TGCAGCGTTATGGAGGGGTACAATTCACCCCTCCACTTT.

The chain uses TRBV20-1 and TRBJ1-2; D unresolved. Trimming took 3 bases from V and 8 from J, leaving 16 bases between them. This CDR3 has 13 residues. Germline values: CDR1 DFQATT, CDR2 SNEGSKA (reference sequence). The CDR3 DNA follows: TGCAGTGCTAGTCCTGCGGGTTGGGGAGGCTACACCTTC. It specifies CSASPAGWGGYTF.

The chain couples TRBV7-2 to TRBJ1-5; D uncertain. The CDR3 consists of 13 residues. Germline V gene lookup returns CDR1 SGHTA and CDR2 FQGNSA. Trimming removed 4 bases from V and 9 bases from J, with 13 bases in between. CDR3 sequence reads: CASSSIVGRPQHF. The CDR3 nucleotides read TGTGCCAGCAGCTCAATCGTCGGGAGGCCCCAGCATTTT. The full variable domain, rest sourced from reference TRBV7-2 and TRBJ1-5, is GAGVSQSPSNKVTEKGKDVELRCDPISGHTALYWYRQSLGQGLEFLIYFQGNSAPDKSGLPSDRFSAERTGGSVSTLTIQRTQQEDSAVYLCASSSIVGRPQHFGDGTRLSIL.

V gene TRBV29-1 combines with J gene TRBJ1-1, with 7 bases identical to TRBD1. J was trimmed by 4 bases and V by 7 bases; bases with no gene match: 9. CDR1 and CDR2 (germline): SQVTM, ANQGSEA. The CDR3 spans 13 residues. CDR3 bases: TGCAGCGGAAGCGACAGGGTGGGCACTGAAGCTTTCTTT. Translation: CSGSDRVGTEAFF.

The gene calls are TRBV5-5 and TRBJ1-6; D is ambiguous. Trimming removed 1 base at V and 0 bases at J, with 14 bases between. CDR3 size: 18 residues. Germline-derived CDR1 and CDR2 are SGHKS and YYEKEE (reference sequence). CDR3 sequence (DNA): TGTGCCAGCAGCTTGTCCCGGGCTTTGAGCTCCTATAATTCACCCCTCCACTTT. Protein product: CASSLSRALSSYNSPLHF.

The CDR3, as DNA: TGTGCCAGCAGACGGACAGGGGTTTACTATGGCTACACCTTC. The encoded protein is CASRRTGVYYGYTF. The chain uses TRBV6-5 and TRBJ1-2, with TRBD1 identical over 9 bases. The V gene's germline CDR1 is MNHEY and CDR2 SVGAGI. The CDR3 covers 14 residues. Unmatched junction bases numbered 5, after V lost 6 bases and J lost 3 bases.

The genes are TRBV3-1 (or the pseudogene TRBV3-2) and TRBJ1-1, with D possibly being TRBD1 (5 bases). The CDR3 extends over 15 amino acids. The V gene lost 5 bases and the J gene lost 3 bases, with 16 bases spanning the gap. CDR1 is LGHDT and CDR2 is YNNKEL in the germline V gene (reference sequence). The CDR3 DNA reads as TGTGCCAGCAGCTGTGGCTCAGGGTGGGACACTGAAGCTTTCTTT. This gives the protein CASSCGSGWDTEAFF.